These 26 T cell receptor beta chains came from one sample sequenced in a study of early T cells in non-severe SARS-CoV-2 infection. TCRdb ran MiXCR on the 5' RACE reads and lists one entry per CDR3 protein. The sample holds approximately 97,000 distinct CDR3 sequences, approximately 10% seen once. The sequenced sample was whole blood, obtained at baseline. These receptors were collected from an adult who was a healthcare worker with PCR-confirmed SARS-CoV-2 infection or an uninfected control (not recorded which).

The J gene is TRBJ2-7, the V gene TRBV10-2; 8 bases are a match to TRBD2. Germline CDR1 WSHSY, CDR2 SAAADI. Trimming took 4 bases from V and 2 from J; bases not matched to a gene: 4. The CDR3 consists of 14 residues. The CDR3 here is CASSAQRETYEQYF. The DNA of the CDR3 is TGCGCCAGCAGTGCCCAGCGGGAGACCTACGAGCAGTACTTC.

This clonotype was found many times. The chain uses TRBV20-1 and TRBJ2-7; D is tentatively TRBD1 or TRBD2 (6 bases each). The CDR3 extends over 14 amino acids. The germline gives CDR1 DFQATT, CDR2 SNEGSKA (reference sequence). Trimming shortened V by 4 bases and J by 5 bases, and 18 bases separated the two germline ends. CDR3 DNA sequence: TGCAGTGCTACAGGGGTAGGGTGGGAGGACGAGCAGTACTTC. This sequence encodes CSATGVGWEDEQYF.

The DNA of the CDR3 is TGCAGCGTTACGGGGGGCCTTAACACCGGGGAGCTGTTTTTT. It encodes CSVTGGLNTGELFF. V usage is TRBV29-1 and J usage is TRBJ2-2, with D perhaps matching TRBD2 (7 bases). The CDR3 is 14 amino acids. Germline V gives CDR1 SQVTM, CDR2 ANQGSEA. With 5 bases removed from V and 2 bases from J, the gap between germline ends came to 12 bases.

This clonotype was found a few times. The chain joins TRBV11-2 to TRBJ2-5; D is uncertain. CDR3 size: 15 residues. V dropped 0 bases and J dropped 4 bases, with 12 bases sitting between them. Germline V gives CDR1 SGHAT, CDR2 FQNNGV. CDR3 loop: CASSLDRTLTETQYF. The CDR3 nucleotides are TGTGCCAGCAGCTTAGACCGTACTCTGACAGAGACCCAGTACTTC. The full variable domain, with the rest looked up from reference TRBV11-2 and TRBJ2-5, is EAGVAQSPRYKIIEKRQSVAFWCNPISGHATLYWYQQILGQGPKLLIQFQNNGVVDDSQLPKDRFSAERLKGVDSTLKIQPAKLEDSAVYLCASSLDRTLTETQYFGPGTRLLVL.

The rearrangement links TRBV29-1 to TRBJ2-7; 8 bases fit TRBD2. CDR1 is SQVTM, CDR2 ANQGSEA, per germline. The CDR3 covers 13 residues. The junction had 4 bases not matched to a gene; V was cut back by 3 bases and J by 3 bases. The CDR3 bases are TGCAGCGTTGACGCGGGAGGAGGCTACGAGCAGTACTTC. Amino acids: CSVDAGGGYEQYF.

This clonotype was counted ten times or more. The chain links TRBV19 to TRBJ2-3, with 7 positions matching TRBD2. This CDR3 contains 14 residues. The junction had 4 bases not matched to a gene; V was cut back by 4 bases and J by 3 bases. The germline V gene encodes CDR1 LNHDA and CDR2 SQIVND (reference sequence). The CDR3 DNA sequence: TGTGCCAGTAGTAGCGGGACTACTACAGATACGCAGTATTTT. Its translation is CASSSGTTTDTQYF.

This clonotype has a count of ten or more. The chain carries TRBV4-2 and TRBJ1-5; no firm D call. The CDR3 is 13 residues long. Germline CDR1 and CDR2: LGHNA and YNFKEQ. The ends were cut back, 1 base at V and 3 bases at J, with 4 bases in the middle. CDR3 protein: CASSQGINQPQHF. DNA for the CDR3: TGTGCCAGCAGCCAAGGGATCAATCAGCCCCAGCATTTT.

The gene calls are TRBV7-2 and TRBJ1-1; D ambiguous. This CDR3 contains 13 residues. Germline loops: CDR1 SGHTA, CDR2 FQGNSA. The ends were cut back, 1 base at V and 7 bases at J, with 10 bases in the middle. This CDR3 reads CASSLEAILEAFF. CDR3 bases: TGTGCCAGCAGCTTAGAAGCTATTCTTGAAGCTTTCTTT.

The chain is built from TRBV19 and TRBJ2-1; D call uncertain. The CDR3 is 14 amino acids. Germline V lookup: CDR1 LNHDA, CDR2 SQIVND (reference sequence). Between the trimmed V and J ends, which lost 3 bases and 3 bases, there was a span of 9 bases. CDR3 in amino acids: CASSMRGNYNEQFF. For the CDR3, the DNA is TGTGCCAGTAGTATGAGAGGTAACTACAATGAGCAGTTCTTC.

This clonotype turned up a few times. The genes are TRBV12-5 and TRBJ1-1, with 7 nucleotides matching TRBD1. V shed 8 bases and J 8 bases; nucleotides not matched to a gene: 5. Germline CDR1 reads LGHNT; CDR2 reads FRNRAP. The CDR3 totals 11 residues. CDR3 in amino acids: CASLQGNEAFF. The CDR3 DNA sequence: TGTGCTAGTCTACAGGGGAACGAAGCTTTCTTT. The whole variable domain, filled in from reference TRBV12-5 and TRBJ1-1, reads DARVTQTPRHKVTEMGQEVTMRCQPILGHNTVFWYRQTMMQGLELLAYFRNRAPLDDSGMPKDRFSAEMPDATLATLKIQPSEPRDSAVYFCASLQGNEAFFGQGTRLTVV.

This clonotype was counted a few times. The rearrangement uses TRBV5-4 and TRBJ2-3, with 10 bases aligning to TRBD2. J gave up 0 bases and V 4 bases, and 5 bases lay outside the gene matches. The CDR3 spans 16 residues. Germline values: CDR1 SGHNT, CDR2 YYREEE (reference sequence). CDR3 protein: CASSLVSGGSTDTQYF. For the CDR3, the DNA is TGTGCCAGCAGCCTAGTTAGCGGGGGGAGCACAGATACGCAGTATTTT.

This clonotype came up a few times. The V and J genes are TRBV7-3 and TRBJ1-1, with 8 bases lining up with TRBD1. V trimming: 3 bases; J trimming: 5 bases; junction bases outside the gene matches: 5. Germline V gives CDR1 SGHTA, CDR2 FQGTGA. There are 14 residues in the CDR3. CDR3 region: CASSFTGGQTEAFF. The CDR3 DNA follows: TGTGCCAGCAGCTTTACAGGGGGTCAGACTGAAGCTTTCTTT.

The table lists this clonotype with a few counts. The V call is TRBV4-2, the J call TRBJ2-2; D ambiguous. V was pared by 4 bases and J by 3 bases, with 12 bases between. The CDR3 has 15 amino acids. Germline V gene data show CDR1 as LGHNA and CDR2 as YNFKEQ. The CDR3: CASSLRVGDTGELFF. The DNA of the CDR3 is TGTGCCAGCAGCCTGAGAGTCGGTGACACCGGGGAGCTGTTTTTT.

This clonotype was picked up many times. The chain joins TRBV29-1 to TRBJ2-1, with TRBD2 matching 9 bases. CDR3 length equals 11 residues. Per germline, CDR1 SQVTM and CDR2 ANQGSEA. The J segment lost 8 bases and the V segment lost 7 bases, leaving 3 bases of the junction unmatched. CDR3 residues: CSGGLAHEQFF. CDR3 nucleotide sequence: TGCAGCGGGGGACTAGCCCATGAGCAGTTCTTC.

This clonotype has just a few counts. The V call is TRBV7-2, the J call TRBJ1-3; D is unclear. Germline V gene lookup returns CDR1 SGHTA and CDR2 FQGNSA. This CDR3 spans 13 amino acids. Deletions cut 4 bases from V and 4 bases from J, with 8 bases between. The CDR3 region is CASSSSPGNTIYF. The DNA of the CDR3 is TGTGCCAGCAGCTCCTCTCCCGGAAACACCATATATTTT.

This clonotype appeared many times. The chain is built from TRBV20-1 and TRBJ2-1; D possibly uses TRBD1 or TRBD2 (6 bases each). CDR3 length: 21 residues. The germline V and J ends were trimmed by 4 bases and 0 bases, with 31 bases remaining between them. Germline-derived CDR1 and CDR2 are DFQATT and SNEGSKA (reference sequence). CDR3 sequence reads: CSAIWPKRQFRGGSSYNEQFF. CDR3 in DNA: TGCAGTGCTATTTGGCCTAAACGGCAGTTCAGGGGAGGTAGCTCCTACAATGAGCAGTTCTTC.

The rearrangement uses TRBV7-2 and TRBJ1-4; D may be TRBD1 (5 bases). The CDR3 has 14 residues. Looked up from germline, CDR1 is SGHTA and CDR2 is FQGNSA. V lost 2 bases to trimming and J lost 3 bases, with 7 bases between them. The CDR3 sequence is CASSLWGANEKLFF. CDR3 sequence (DNA): TGTGCCAGCAGCTTATGGGGGGCTAATGAAAAACTGTTTTTT.

This clonotype came up a few times. The gene calls are TRBV25-1 and TRBJ2-2; TRBD1 is a possible D gene (6 bases). CDR1 and CDR2 (germline): MGHDK, SYGVNS. This CDR3 has 14 amino acids. The germline V and J ends were trimmed by 6 bases and 7 bases, with 15 bases remaining between them. CDR3 in DNA: TGTGCCAGCAGCAGGAACAGGGTTTACGGGGAGCTGTTTTTT. Amino acids: CASSRNRVYGELFF.

This clonotype has only a few counts. The genes are TRBV3-1 and TRBJ2-7; unclear D gene. Germline assignment: CDR1 LGHDT and CDR2 YNNKEL (reference sequence). The CDR3 contains 15 residues. Trimming shortened V by 1 base and J by 0 bases, and 10 bases separated the two germline ends. CDR3 bases: TGTGCCAGCAGCCAAGGGACGGAGAGCTCCTACGAGCAGTACTTC. This codes for CASSQGTESSYEQYF.

The chain combines TRBV3-1 with TRBJ2-1, with D uncertain. CDR3 length: 13 amino acids. With 0 bases removed from V and 9 bases from J, the gap between germline ends came to 9 bases. CDR1 and CDR2 from the germline V gene are LGHDT and YNNKEL (reference sequence). The CDR3 nucleotides read TGTGCCAGCAGCCAAGAAATGGCAGGTGAGCAGTTCTTC. Translated: CASSQEMAGEQFF.

This clonotype was seen more than once but under ten times. J is TRBJ2-2 and V is TRBV29-1; TRBD2 matches 8 bases. This CDR3 spans 16 amino acids. Trimming removed 3 bases from V and 0 bases from J; junction bases left unmatched: 6. Germline CDR1 reads SQVTM; CDR2 reads ANQGSEA. CDR3 nucleotides: TGCAGCGTTGAGGGGCTAGCGGGCGCGAACACCGGGGAGCTGTTTTTT. Translation gives CSVEGLAGANTGELFF.

This clonotype showed up just once. One junction end disagrees with the germline gene, perhaps due to a read error. This sequence joins TRBV4-2 and TRBJ2-3; TRBD2 agrees at 7 bases. Germline V gives CDR1 LGHNA, CDR2 YNFKEQ. The CDR3 is 15 residues long. In DNA form, the CDR3 reads TGTGCCGGCAGCCAAGCAAGCGGGATGGCAGATACGCAGTATTTT. Its translation: CAGSQASGMADTQYF.

The chain joins TRBV21-1 to TRBJ2-1. TRBV21-1 is termed a pseudogene. The length of the CDR3 is 13 residues. The CDR3 nucleotides read TGTGCCAGCGACGCAGGACCCTACAATGAGCAGTTCTTC. Protein product: CASDAGPYNEQFF.

The V and J genes are TRBV20-1 and TRBJ2-1, with TRBD2 matching over 10 bases. The J segment lost 4 bases and the V segment lost 6 bases, leaving 6 bases of the junction unmatched. Germline CDR1 is DFQATT and CDR2 is SNEGSKA (reference sequence). The CDR3 totals 14 residues. The CDR3 DNA reads as TGCAGTGCCAGACTAGCGGGCTCATACAATGAGCAGTTCTTC. Translating it yields CSARLAGSYNEQFF.

The V gene is TRBV10-3, the J gene TRBJ1-1; 7 nucleotides agree with TRBD1. Trimming removed 6 bases from V and 2 bases from J; junction bases left unmatched: 6. The CDR3 is 14 amino acids. Germline V gene data show CDR1 as ENHRY and CDR2 as SYGVKD. CDR3 nucleotide sequence: TGTGCCATCAGCCCCGGGACAGCAAACACTGAAGCTTTCTTT. Protein product: CAISPGTANTEAFF.

In this sample, this clonotype turned up many times. CDR3 nucleotide sequence: TGCAGCGCCACAGCGGGAGTTAGTGAAGGGAACTACGAGCAGTACTTC. This sequence encodes CSATAGVSEGNYEQYF. The chain has TRBV29-1 and TRBJ2-7; 8 positions agree with TRBD2. The J segment lost 3 bases and the V segment lost 7 bases, leaving 17 bases of the junction unmatched. The CDR3 contains 16 residues. CDR1 and CDR2 (germline): SQVTM, ANQGSEA.